A selection of T cell receptor beta chains follows, all from one sample in a study of blood T cell repertoires in COVID-19. The method was immunoSEQ multiplex PCR; TCRdb's version includes in-frame clones alone and lacks a portion of them. This table holds a few hundred thousand clones, roughly 88% found once. The source material was PBMCs or T cells enriched from blood (not recorded which). The receptors stem from a woman aged 50 to 65 with acute COVID-19. CDR3s include the opening cysteine and the closing phenylalanine or tryptophan. A D gene is named only where the DNA matches it firmly. For some rows the clone size is stated as once, few or many, or as a class when expanded; others skip it.

v_gene: TRBV10-3
abundance: NA
j_gene: TRBJ1-3
d_gene: TRBD1
CDR3nt: TGTGCCATCAGATGGGACAGCTCTGGAAACACCATATATTTT
CDR3aa: CAIRWDSSGNTIYF

v_gene: TRBV30
abundance: few
j_gene: TRBJ1-6
d_gene: TRBD1
CDR3nt: TGTGCCTGGAGCCGTGACAGGGCTTCACCCCTCCACTTT
CDR3aa: CAWSRDRASPLHF

v_gene: TRBV27
abundance: NA
j_gene: TRBJ2-7
d_gene: TRBD2
CDR3nt: TGTGCCAGCAGTTCGACTAGCGGGTCCTACGAGCAGTACTTC
CDR3aa: CASSSTSGSYEQYF

v_gene: TRBV19
abundance: NA
j_gene: TRBJ1-2
d_gene: TRBD1
CDR3nt: TGTGCCAGTTGGTCGGGGGACAGGACCTCCTATGGCTACACCTTC
CDR3aa: CASWSGDRTSYGYTF

v_gene: TRBV9
abundance: NA
j_gene: TRBJ2-3
d_gene: TRBD2
CDR3nt: TGTGCCAGCAGCGTTGGGACTAGCGGCACAGATACGCAGTATTTT
CDR3aa: CASSVGTSGTDTQYF

v_gene: TRBV18
abundance: NA
j_gene: TRBJ1-2
d_gene: NA
CDR3nt: TGTGCCAGCTCACCACCGGCACTACCTTATGGCTACACCTTC
CDR3aa: CASSPPALPYGYTF

v_gene: TRBV6-6
abundance: NA
j_gene: TRBJ1-1
d_gene: TRBD1
CDR3nt: TGTGCCAGCAGTGACACGGGTAGACAGGGAGCAGCTTTCTTT
CDR3aa: CASSDTGRQGAAFF

v_gene: TRBV19
abundance: NA
j_gene: TRBJ2-3
d_gene: NA
CDR3nt: TGTGCCAGTAGGCCTAGCGGCACAGATACGCAGTATTTT
CDR3aa: CASRPSGTDTQYF

v_gene: TRBV24-1
abundance: once
j_gene: TRBJ2-7
d_gene: TRBD1
CDR3nt: TGTGCCACCAGTGACCCCGGGACAGGGAGTTACGAGCAGTACTTC
CDR3aa: CATSDPGTGSYEQYF

v_gene: TRBV19
abundance: NA
j_gene: TRBJ2-1
d_gene: NA
CDR3nt: TGTGCCAGTAGTATCCCCGGAGTAGCCTACAATGAGCAGTTCTTC
CDR3aa: CASSIPGVAYNEQFF

v_gene: TRBV19
abundance: NA
j_gene: TRBJ1-2
d_gene: NA
CDR3nt: TGTGCCAGTAGTTCTTCCCTAAACTATGGCTACACCTTC
CDR3aa: CASSSSLNYGYTF

v_gene: TRBV5-8
abundance: NA
j_gene: TRBJ1-4
d_gene: TRBD1
CDR3nt: TGTGCCAGCGGTTTGGCCGGGACAGGGGGTGAAAAACTGTTTTTT
CDR3aa: CASGLAGTGGEKLFF

v_gene: TRBV5-1
abundance: NA
j_gene: TRBJ2-1
d_gene: TRBD2
CDR3nt: TGCGCCAGCAACCCACTAGCGGGAGGTACGGATGAGCAGTTCTTC
CDR3aa: CASNPLAGGTDEQFF

v_gene: TRBV6-5
abundance: NA
j_gene: TRBJ2-7
d_gene: NA
CDR3nt: TGTGCCAGCAGTTTACGACGGGGTCGATTGCTCGAGCAGTACTTC
CDR3aa: CASSLRRGRLLEQYF

v_gene: TRBV19
abundance: NA
j_gene: TRBJ2-7
d_gene: TRBD1
CDR3nt: TGTGCCAGTAGTCTCACGACAGGGGCTCTATACGAGCAGTACTTC
CDR3aa: CASSLTTGALYEQYF

v_gene: TRBV2
abundance: NA
j_gene: TRBJ2-3
d_gene: TRBD1
CDR3nt: TGTGCCAGCATGGGACAGGTAGTGGCGGATACGCAGTATTTT
CDR3aa: CASMGQVVADTQYF

v_gene: TRBV19
abundance: NA
j_gene: TRBJ2-7
d_gene: TRBD2
CDR3nt: TGTGCCAGTACCCCGGGGACTAGGAGTGTCTACGAGCAGTACTTC
CDR3aa: CASTPGTRSVYEQYF

v_gene: TRBV2
abundance: NA
j_gene: TRBJ2-3
d_gene: TRBD2
CDR3nt: TGTGCCAGCAGGAAGAATAGCGGGAGAGATACGCAGTATTTT
CDR3aa: CASRKNSGRDTQYF

v_gene: TRBV21-1
abundance: NA
j_gene: TRBJ1-4
d_gene: NA
CDR3nt: TGTGCCAGCAGCTGGGGGCGCGTGTATGAAAAACTGTTTTTT
CDR3aa: CASSWGRVYEKLFF

v_gene: TRBV5-6
abundance: few
j_gene: TRBJ2-1
d_gene: NA
CDR3nt: TGTGCCAGCAGCTTACGTGCGTTATCCTACAATGAGCAGTTCTTC
CDR3aa: CASSLRALSYNEQFF

v_gene: TRBV12-5
abundance: NA
j_gene: TRBJ2-2
d_gene: TRBD2
CDR3nt: TGTGCTAGTGTCAAAGGACTAGCGGGAAGTACCGGGGAGCTGTTTTTT
CDR3aa: CASVKGLAGSTGELFF

v_gene: TRBV9
abundance: NA
j_gene: TRBJ2-3
d_gene: NA
CDR3nt: TGTGCCAGCAGCGTGGGAGGAGCGGACACAGATACGCAGTATTTT
CDR3aa: CASSVGGADTDTQYF

v_gene: TRBV5-1
abundance: NA
j_gene: TRBJ2-5
d_gene: TRBD2
CDR3nt: TGCGCCAGCAGCGAAACGGGAGGGCCAAGGGAGACCCAGTACTTC
CDR3aa: CASSETGGPRETQYF

v_gene: TRBV10-3
abundance: NA
j_gene: TRBJ2-7
d_gene: NA
CDR3nt: TGTGCCATCAGTGAGCCCACAGGGTTCGAGCAGTACTTC
CDR3aa: CAISEPTGFEQYF

v_gene: TRBV19
abundance: NA
j_gene: TRBJ1-2
d_gene: NA
CDR3nt: TGTGCCAGTAGTATTGCAGGGAACTATGGCTACACCTTC
CDR3aa: CASSIAGNYGYTF

v_gene: TRBV4-2
abundance: few
j_gene: TRBJ2-7
d_gene: NA
CDR3nt: TGTGCCAGCAGCCAACGTTCAGGTCCCTACGAGCAGTACTTC
CDR3aa: CASSQRSGPYEQYF

v_gene: TRBV5-1
abundance: NA
j_gene: TRBJ2-7
d_gene: NA
CDR3nt: TGCGCCAGCAGAGGCAGGGATTTCGGCGAGCAGTACTTC
CDR3aa: CASRGRDFGEQYF

v_gene: TRBV27
abundance: NA
j_gene: TRBJ1-1
d_gene: NA
CDR3nt: TGTGCCAGCAACCCCGTGGGGGGTAACACTGAAGCTTTCTTT
CDR3aa: CASNPVGGNTEAFF

v_gene: TRBV6-4
abundance: NA
j_gene: TRBJ1-5
d_gene: TRBD1
CDR3nt: TGTGCCAGCAGGGTGGGACAGGTTAGCAATCAGCCCCAGCATTTT
CDR3aa: CASRVGQVSNQPQHF

v_gene: TRBV3-1/TRBV3-2
abundance: NA
j_gene: TRBJ1-6
d_gene: NA
CDR3nt: TGTGCCAGCAGCCAAGAACCCCCCCGGGGTACCCTCCACTTT
CDR3aa: CASSQEPPRGTLHF

v_gene: TRBV19
abundance: NA
j_gene: TRBJ2-7
d_gene: TRBD1
CDR3nt: TGTGCCACCTCCGGGACAGGAGCCTACGAGCAGTACTTC
CDR3aa: CATSGTGAYEQYF

v_gene: TRBV6-2/TRBV6-3
abundance: once
j_gene: TRBJ1-5
d_gene: NA
CDR3nt: TGTGCCAGCAGCTCCTTTTGGGGGGGCAATCAGCCCCAGCATTTT
CDR3aa: CASSSFWGGNQPQHF

v_gene: TRBV7-3
abundance: many
j_gene: TRBJ2-5
d_gene: TRBD2
CDR3nt: TGTGCCAGCAGCCCCGGGACTAGCGATCAAGAGACCCAGTACTTC
CDR3aa: CASSPGTSDQETQYF

v_gene: TRBV18
abundance: NA
j_gene: TRBJ1-5
d_gene: NA
CDR3nt: TGTGCCAGCTCACCTGGGGGCTATAGCAATCAGCCCCAGCATTTT
CDR3aa: CASSPGGYSNQPQHF

v_gene: TRBV7-9
abundance: once
j_gene: TRBJ2-1
d_gene: NA
CDR3nt: TGTGCCAGCAGCTCCCGGTGGAATGAGCAGTTCTTC
CDR3aa: CASSSRWNEQFF

v_gene: TRBV6-5
abundance: NA
j_gene: TRBJ1-1
d_gene: TRBD1
CDR3nt: TGTGCCAGCAGTTACCCCAGGGGGACTGAAGCTTTCTTT
CDR3aa: CASSYPRGTEAFF

v_gene: TRBV7-2
abundance: NA
j_gene: TRBJ1-5
d_gene: NA
CDR3nt: TGTGCCAGCAGCTTAGGCCAGGGGAATTGGGGCAATCAGCCCCAGCATTTT
CDR3aa: CASSLGQGNWGNQPQHF

v_gene: TRBV18
abundance: few
j_gene: TRBJ1-1
d_gene: NA
CDR3nt: TGTGCCAGCTCGCGTCTAACAGTGAACACTGAAGCTTTCTTT
CDR3aa: CASSRLTVNTEAFF

v_gene: TRBV18
abundance: NA
j_gene: TRBJ2-7
d_gene: TRBD1
CDR3nt: TGTGCCAGCTCAACCGGGACAGGGGGCGAGGAGCAGTACTTC
CDR3aa: CASSTGTGGEEQYF

v_gene: TRBV5-1
abundance: NA
j_gene: TRBJ2-5
d_gene: TRBD2
CDR3nt: TGCGCCAGCAGCCCCGGGACTAGCGGGAGAAGCTTGGAGACCCAGTACTTC
CDR3aa: CASSPGTSGRSLETQYF

v_gene: TRBV27
abundance: few
j_gene: TRBJ2-7
d_gene: NA
CDR3nt: TGTGCCAGCAGTTTATTTTCAACTAGGGGGAGGGCCTACGAGCAGTACTTC
CDR3aa: CASSLFSTRGRAYEQYF

v_gene: TRBV19
abundance: NA
j_gene: TRBJ1-2
d_gene: TRBD1
CDR3nt: TGTGCCAGTAGTACCATACAGGGGGGAAGCTATGGCTACACCTTC
CDR3aa: CASSTIQGGSYGYTF

v_gene: TRBV3-1/TRBV3-2
abundance: few
j_gene: TRBJ1-6
d_gene: NA
CDR3nt: TGTGCCAGCAGCCAAGATCTGCGGGAAAATTCACCCCTCCACTTT
CDR3aa: CASSQDLRENSPLHF

v_gene: TRBV27
abundance: NA
j_gene: TRBJ1-2
d_gene: NA
CDR3nt: TGTGCCAGCAGTTTGACAGGCAACTATGGCTACACCTTC
CDR3aa: CASSLTGNYGYTF

v_gene: TRBV27
abundance: NA
j_gene: TRBJ1-6
d_gene: NA
CDR3nt: TGTGCCAGCAGTTTGGCAGGAGGTTCACCCCTCCACTTT
CDR3aa: CASSLAGGSPLHF

v_gene: TRBV7-2
abundance: NA
j_gene: TRBJ1-1
d_gene: TRBD1
CDR3nt: TGTGCCAGCAGCGGACAGGGGTTAAACACTGAAGCTTTCTTT
CDR3aa: CASSGQGLNTEAFF

v_gene: TRBV27
abundance: once
j_gene: TRBJ2-7
d_gene: NA
CDR3nt: TGTGCCAGCAGTTTAGGTCTGCAGGGAAGCTCCTACGAGCAGTACTTC
CDR3aa: CASSLGLQGSSYEQYF

v_gene: TRBV9
abundance: once
j_gene: TRBJ2-1
d_gene: TRBD1
CDR3nt: TGTGCCAGCAGCCCCAGAGACAGGGTCAATGAGCAGTTCTTC
CDR3aa: CASSPRDRVNEQFF

v_gene: TRBV11-1
abundance: NA
j_gene: TRBJ2-7
d_gene: TRBD1
CDR3nt: TGTGCCAGCAGCCTAGGACAGGGTCCTTTCTACGAGCAGTACTTC
CDR3aa: CASSLGQGPFYEQYF

v_gene: TRBV7-2
abundance: NA
j_gene: TRBJ1-5
d_gene: NA
CDR3nt: TGTGCCAGCAGCTTGTCCGGACAAGTTAGAGGCAATCAGCCCCAGCATTTT
CDR3aa: CASSLSGQVRGNQPQHF

v_gene: TRBV7-2
abundance: NA
j_gene: TRBJ2-5
d_gene: NA
CDR3nt: TGTGCCAGCAGCTTAGTGGGCAGGGGGCACGGGGGGGAGACCCAGTACTTC
CDR3aa: CASSLVGRGHGGETQYF